Listed here are 26 T cell receptor beta chains from one sample, sequenced in a study of T cell responses to AZD1222 COVID-19 vaccine. Sequenced by immunoSEQ multiplex PCR; TCRdb stores in-frame clones only, minus some. The profile covers 150,000 to 200,000 clones, with approximately 90% appearing a single time and roughly 1.2% taken by the ten largest. The sequencing used peripheral blood, collected 28 days after the second AZD1222 dose. The receptors here all came from an adult who received the AZD1222 COVID-19 vaccine.

The rearrangement joins TRBV2 to TRBJ1-6; TRBD1 agrees at 8 bases. The CDR3 consists of 16 residues. J gave up 4 bases and V 6 bases, and 8 bases lay outside the gene matches. In germline, CDR1 is SNHLY, CDR2 FYNNEI. The CDR3 reads CASRRQGSVYNSPLHF. The DNA of the CDR3 is TGTGCCAGCAGGAGACAGGGGTCGGTTTATAATTCACCCCTCCACTTT.

The chain carries TRBV28 and TRBJ2-5, with 9 bases aligning to TRBD2. The CDR3 contains 17 residues. From germline, CDR1 is MDHEN and CDR2 SYDVKM. V was clipped by 2 bases and J by 2 bases; unmatched bases: 9. The CDR3 sequence is CASSLVGGGRVQETQYF. The CDR3 DNA sequence: TGTGCCAGCAGTTTAGTCGGGGGCGGGAGGGTTCAAGAGACCCAGTACTTC. Filled out from reference TRBV28 and TRBJ2-5, the complete variable domain reads DVKVTQSSRYLVKRTGEKVFLECVQDMDHENMFWYRQDPGLGLRLIYFSYDVKMKEKGDIPEGYSVSREKKERFSLILESASTNQTSMYLCASSLVGGGRVQETQYFGPGTRLLVL.

The chain recombines TRBV28 with TRBJ1-5; 7 positions agree with TRBD1. V trimming: 3 bases; J trimming: 3 bases; junction bases outside the gene matches: 5. Germline CDR1 is MDHEN and CDR2 is SYDVKM. This CDR3 spans 15 amino acids. This chain's CDR3 is CASSLWDSYNQPQHF. In DNA form, the CDR3 reads TGTGCCAGCAGTTTGTGGGACAGCTACAATCAGCCCCAGCATTTT. Based on the CDR3 plus reference TRBV28 and TRBJ1-5, the full variable domain is DVKVTQSSRYLVKRTGEKVFLECVQDMDHENMFWYRQDPGLGLRLIYFSYDVKMKEKGDIPEGYSVSREKKERFSLILESASTNQTSMYLCASSLWDSYNQPQHFGDGTRLSIL.

V and J are TRBV24-1 and TRBJ2-3, with unresolved D. The CDR3 totals 14 residues. Germline V gene lookup returns CDR1 KGHDR and CDR2 SFDVKD. Trimming pared 3 bases from V and 2 bases from J, leaving 8 bases between. CDR3 protein: CATSDRTVTDTQYF. The DNA of the CDR3 is TGTGCCACCAGTGATAGGACCGTCACAGATACGCAGTATTTT.

This chain connects TRBV15 to TRBJ1-1, with D unclear. The germline CDR1 and CDR2 sequences are LNHNV and YYDKDF (reference sequence). The ends were cut back, 0 bases at V and 5 bases at J, with 13 bases in the middle. This CDR3 has 15 amino acids. The DNA for the CDR3 is TGTGCCACCAGCAGAGATAGTCCAGGCAGGACTGAAGCTTTCTTT. Translation: CATSRDSPGRTEAFF.

The rearrangement joins TRBV4-3 to TRBJ1-1; D may be TRBD1 (6 bases). The CDR3 extends over 14 amino acids. The V end was cut by 1 base, the J end by 5 bases, with 11 bases between. CDR1 and CDR2 from the germline V gene are LGHNA and YSLEER. CDR3 in DNA: TGCGCCAGCAGCCAAGTACAGGGTCGGACTGAAGCTTTCTTT. Its protein is CASSQVQGRTEAFF.

The V call is TRBV6-5, the J call TRBJ2-1; tentative D call: TRBD2 (7 bases). V lost 0 bases, J lost 7 bases, and 13 bases lay in between. CDR1 MNHEY and CDR2 SVGAGI come from the germline V gene. The CDR3 covers 15 residues. The CDR3 bases are TGTGCCAGCAGTTACTCCGGGGAGGGGGGGAATGAGCAGTTCTTC. It encodes CASSYSGEGGNEQFF.

This chain joins TRBV20-1 and TRBJ2-1; weak D call: TRBD2 (5 bases). This CDR3 spans 14 amino acids. The germline V gene has CDR1 DFQATT and CDR2 SNEGSKA (reference sequence). V lost 6 bases to trimming and J lost 2 bases, with 14 bases between them. Here the CDR3 reads CSASSAFTYNEQFF. The CDR3 DNA sequence: TGCAGTGCCAGTAGCGCTTTCACCTACAATGAGCAGTTCTTC.

The chain is built from TRBV9 and TRBJ2-7; a possible D gene is TRBD2 (5 bases). The CDR3 is 13 residues long. Germline CDR1 is SGDLS and CDR2 is YYNGEE. Trimming removed 7 bases from V and 6 bases from J, with 17 bases in between. The CDR3 DNA reads TGTGCCAGCGGAAAAGGTCTAGCCTCCGAGCAGTACTTC. This sequence encodes CASGKGLASEQYF.

J is TRBJ2-2 and V is TRBV5-4; D call uncertain. V was clipped by 0 bases and J by 2 bases, with 8 bases between them. In germline, CDR1 is SGHNT, CDR2 YYREEE (reference sequence). This CDR3 has 15 amino acids. CDR3 protein: CASSLVGINTGELFF. The CDR3 bases are TGTGCCAGCAGCTTGGTCGGTATCAACACCGGGGAGCTGTTTTTT.

V usage is TRBV5-6 and J usage is TRBJ2-7, with D perhaps TRBD1 (6 bases). V lost 5 bases and J lost 6, with 15 bases in between. Germline V CDR1 and CDR2: SGHDT, YYEEEE. The CDR3 is 13 residues long. The CDR3 DNA reads TGTGCCAGCAGGAAAACAGGGTTTGGCGAGCAGTACTTC. Its protein product is CASRKTGFGEQYF. The variable domain in full, completed from reference TRBV5-6 and TRBJ2-7, reads DAGVTQSPTHLIKTRGQQVTLRCSPKSGHDTVSWYQQALGQGPQFIFQYYEEEERQRGNFPDRFSGHQFPNYSSELNVNALLLGDSALYLCASRKTGFGEQYFGPGTRLTVT.

The DNA for the CDR3 is TGTGCCAGCAGCCCTAGCGGGAGACGCGCCTACGAGCAGTACTTC. Its translation: CASSPSGRRAYEQYF. The chain is built from TRBV3-1 (or the pseudogene TRBV3-2) and TRBJ2-7; 10 bases line up with TRBD2. The J segment lost 2 bases and the V segment lost 4 bases, leaving 5 bases of the junction unmatched. CDR3 length equals 15 residues. Per the germline V gene, CDR1 is LGHDT and CDR2 is YNNKEL (reference sequence).

The J gene is TRBJ2-5, the V gene TRBV29-1; D gene unclear. The CDR3 consists of 10 residues. The ends were cut back, 4 bases at V and 5 bases at J, with 5 bases in the middle. The V gene's germline CDR1 is SQVTM and CDR2 ANQGSEA. The CDR3 DNA reads as TGCAGCGTTGTAGTTGAGACCCAGTACTTC. Translation gives CSVVVETQYF.

The chain joins TRBV7-9 to TRBJ1-1; D is uncertain. The CDR3 loop spans 14 amino acids. Trimming stripped 5 bases from V and 1 base from J, with 11 bases between. Looked up from germline, CDR1 is SEHNR and CDR2 is FQNEAQ (reference sequence). The CDR3 coding sequence is TGTGCCAGCAGCCGACTCCAGCGGAACACTGAAGCTTTCTTT. Encoded protein: CASSRLQRNTEAFF.

Concerning this clone itself: This sample also contains other DNA sequences that code for the same CDR3. V usage is TRBV12-3 or TRBV12-4 and J usage is TRBJ1-3; no clear D gene. The CDR3 totals 13 residues. V dropped 1 base and J dropped 4 bases, with 5 bases sitting between them. The CDR3 loop reads CASSLDSGNTIYF. The CDR3 DNA is TGTGCCAGCAGTTTAGATTCCGGAAACACCATATATTTT.

Notes on this clone: Other nucleotide sequences from this sample produce the same CDR3. Here the CDR3 DNA reads TGTGCCAGCTCGCCCCAAGAGACCCAGTACTTC. Encoded protein: CASSPQETQYF. The V and J genes are TRBV18 and TRBJ2-5; D gene ambiguous. This CDR3 has 11 amino acids. Trimming took 6 bases from V and 1 from J, leaving 3 bases between them. CDR1 and CDR2 (germline): KGHSH, LQKENI.

This chain links TRBV5-4 with TRBJ2-5; 7 bases align to TRBD2. With V trimmed by 0 bases and J by 2 bases, 4 bases remained unmatched. This CDR3 has 15 residues. The germline gives CDR1 SGHNT, CDR2 YYREEE (reference sequence). The CDR3 sequence: CASSLGEGRQETQYF. The CDR3 region has the DNA TGTGCCAGCAGCTTGGGGGAGGGCCGTCAAGAGACCCAGTACTTC.

The chain combines TRBV10-3 with TRBJ2-7; 7 bases map to TRBD1. This CDR3 spans 13 amino acids. Germline values: CDR1 ENHRY, CDR2 SYGVKD. With V trimmed by 11 bases and J by 7 bases, 14 bases remained unmatched. CDR3 sequence (DNA): TGTGCCCACGGTGAGACAGGGCCTACTGAGCAGTACTTC. It codes for CAHGETGPTEQYF.

The chain combines TRBV18 with TRBJ1-5, with D unclear. The V gene lost 0 bases and the J gene lost 6 bases, with 18 bases spanning the gap. CDR3 length: 17 residues. Germline CDR1 reads KGHSH; CDR2 reads LQKENI. CDR3 sequence (DNA): TGTGCCAGCTCACCACCAGAAAGGTCCTTCCGAGTTCAGCCCCAGCATTTT. This gives the protein CASSPPERSFRVQPQHF.

The rearrangement links TRBV5-1 to TRBJ2-3; 8 nucleotides line up with TRBD1. V dropped 4 bases and J dropped 3; count of bases not matched to a gene: 7. CDR1 and CDR2 from the germline V gene are SGHRS and YFSETQ. This CDR3 spans 15 amino acids. CDR3 residues: CASSPGQERTDTQYF. The CDR3 DNA is TGCGCCAGCAGCCCGGGACAGGAGAGAACAGATACGCAGTATTTT. Full variable domain (outside the CDR3, taken from reference TRBV5-1 and TRBJ2-3): KAGVTQTPRYLIKTRGQQVTLSCSPISGHRSVSWYQQTPGQGLQFLFEYFSETQRNKGNFPGRFSGRQFSNSRSEMNVSTLELGDSALYLCASSPGQERTDTQYFGPGTRLTVL.

The chain combines TRBV15 with TRBJ1-6; TRBD1 matches at 7 bases. Looked up from germline, CDR1 is LNHNV and CDR2 is YYDKDF (reference sequence). The J segment lost 7 bases and the V segment lost 1 base, leaving 16 bases of the junction unmatched. The CDR3 length is 19 residues. DNA of the CDR3: TGTGCCACCAGCAGAGTAGGTTGGGACAGTTTGTTTGGAAATTCACCCCTCCACTTT. This sequence encodes CATSRVGWDSLFGNSPLHF.

The rearrangement uses TRBV9 and TRBJ1-2; possibly TRBD1 for D (6 bases). The CDR3 consists of 14 residues. Germline V gives CDR1 SGDLS, CDR2 YYNGEE. Trimming shortened V by 2 bases and J by 5 bases, and 13 bases separated the two germline ends. The chain's CDR3 is CASSVLGGRYGYTF. CDR3 DNA: TGTGCCAGCAGCGTTTTAGGGGGGCGGTATGGCTACACCTTC.

The chain links TRBV28 to TRBJ1-5; 8 nucleotides match TRBD1. V dropped 8 bases and J dropped 2; count of bases not matched to a gene: 17. The CDR3 covers 18 residues. Germline V gives CDR1 MDHEN, CDR2 SYDVKM. The CDR3 nucleotides read TGTGCCAGCTCTAATGCTGACTGGACAGGGAAGGGCAATCAGCCCCAGCATTTT. Its translation is CASSNADWTGKGNQPQHF.

This clone was counted a few times. The genes are TRBV9 and TRBJ1-6; tentatively, D is TRBD1 (5 bases). CDR1 is SGDLS, CDR2 YYNGEE, per germline. The length of the CDR3 is 12 residues. CDR3 coding DNA: TGTGCTAGCCGGCAGGGAGAATCACCCCTCCACTTT. The encoded protein is CASRQGESPLHF.

CDR3 bases: TGTGCCATCAGTGAGTTTGACAGGGGCGAAGCTTTCTTT. It is translated as CAISEFDRGEAFF. The gene calls are TRBV10-3 and TRBJ1-1; the match to TRBD1 covers 8 bases. Germline trimming cut 1 base from V and 8 bases from J; bases unmatched to any gene: 3. CDR1 and CDR2 (germline): ENHRY, SYGVKD. The CDR3 sequence is 13 residues long.

This chain joins TRBV25-1 and TRBJ1-2, with D possibly TRBD1 on 5 matching bases. The ends were cut back, 4 bases at V and 4 bases at J, with 10 bases in the middle. There are 13 residues in the CDR3. Germline CDR1 MGHDK, CDR2 SYGVNS. CDR3 amino acids: CASSVRGGYGYTF. CDR3 coding DNA: TGTGCCAGCAGTGTACGGGGGGGCTATGGCTACACCTTC.